This T cell receptor (beta chain) was obtained from a study of response to subunit inactivated influenza vaccine. General observations from the study: It was the authors' suggestion that each seasonal influenza vaccination recruits few new T cells.

V was clipped by 2 bases and J by 6 bases, with 17 bases between them. Germline CDR1 is MDHEN and CDR2 is SYDVKM. The CDR3 covers 15 residues. TCRdb recomputed calls from the RT-PCR reads with MiXCR, one row per CDR3 protein. This table has more than 400,000 distinct CDR3 sequences, 7.2% appearing once. In the case of this clonotype: Its specificity is not known.

V usage is TRBV28 and J usage is TRBJ2-7; D not certain. Specimen: PBMCs from blood, collected roughly 24 months after vaccination. The clonotype comes from a man in his fifties or sixties who received an inactivated influenza vaccine. The CDR3: CASSLTAGRSGEQYF. The CDR3, as DNA: TGTGCCAGCAGTTTAACGGCAGGTCGGAGTGGCGAGCAGTACTTC.